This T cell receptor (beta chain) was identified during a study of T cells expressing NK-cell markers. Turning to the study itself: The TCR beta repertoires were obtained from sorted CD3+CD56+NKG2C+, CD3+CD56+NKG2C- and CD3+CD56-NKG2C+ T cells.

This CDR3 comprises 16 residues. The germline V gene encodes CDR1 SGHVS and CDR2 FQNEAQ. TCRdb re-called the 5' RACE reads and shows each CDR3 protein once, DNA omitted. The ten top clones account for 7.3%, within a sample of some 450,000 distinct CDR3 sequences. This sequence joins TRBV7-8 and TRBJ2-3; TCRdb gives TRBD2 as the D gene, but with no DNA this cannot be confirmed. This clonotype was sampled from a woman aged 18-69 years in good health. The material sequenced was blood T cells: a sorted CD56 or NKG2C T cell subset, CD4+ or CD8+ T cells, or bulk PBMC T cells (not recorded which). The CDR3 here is CASSSLSGGDTDTQYF.